This is a list of T cell receptor beta chains from one sample in a study of shared clonotypes between healthy human individuals. Sequencing used immunoSEQ multiplex PCR; TCRdb keeps in-frame clones, though not all of them. This table has about 800,000 clones, about 96% appearing once. The sequenced sample consisted of naive CD8+ T cells sorted from blood. These TCRs come from a young man in good health. The CDR3 runs from the conserved cysteine through the conserved F or W. The D gene is left open where the match is weak. Clone size is shown for a subset of rows, as once, few, many or a class of expanded clone.

clone_size	d_call	v_call	j_call	cdr3_nt	cdr3_aa
NA	TRBD1	TRBV30	TRBJ2-1	TGTGCCTGGCTACCGGGACAGGACTACAATGAGCAGTTCTTC	CAWLPGQDYNEQFF
NA	NA	TRBV11-2	TRBJ2-7	TGTGCCAGCAGCTTAGAAGCAAATTACGAGCAGTACTTC	CASSLEANYEQYF
NA	NA	TRBV15	TRBJ2-1	TGTGCCACCAGCAGCAACCGGGACCACAATGAGCAGTTCTTC	CATSSNRDHNEQFF
NA	NA	TRBV9	TRBJ2-1	TGTGCCAGCAGCTACAGTGGAAGGACGAACAATGAGCAGTTCTTC	CASSYSGRTNNEQFF
NA	TRBD1	TRBV5-5	TRBJ2-1	TGTGCCAGCAGCTCCGGGACAGGGGAATACAATGAGCAGTTCTTC	CASSSGTGEYNEQFF
NA	NA	TRBV4-1	TRBJ2-1	TGCGCCAGCAGCGGAGGGGGTGATGAGCAGTTCTTC	CASSGGGDEQFF
once	NA	TRBV9	TRBJ2-3	TGTGCCAGCAGCCTAGAGGGTACGCAGTATTTT	CASSLEGTQYF
once	NA	TRBV7-9	TRBJ2-1	TGTGCCAGCAGCTTAACAGGACAACCCAATGAGCAGTTCTTC	CASSLTGQPNEQFF
NA	NA	TRBV19	TRBJ2-7	TGTGCCAGTAGTGACCTCTACGAGCAGTACTTC	CASSDLYEQYF
NA	NA	TRBV29-1	TRBJ2-1	TGCAGCGTTGTCCAGCGGCAGGTCGACGGTGAGCAGTTCTTC	CSVVQRQVDGEQFF
NA	NA	TRBV29-1	TRBJ2-1	TGCAGCGTTTCGACAGGACCGAGGCCTGAGCAGTTCTTC	CSVSTGPRPEQFF
NA	TRBD1	TRBV6-1	TRBJ1-4	TGTGCCAGCAGTGAAACCGGGACAGGGTCTAATGAAAAACTGTTTTTT	CASSETGTGSNEKLFF
once	TRBD1	TRBV5-1	TRBJ2-1	TGCGCCAGCAGCGAACGGACTCCGGGACAGGTAATCGGGCGGGAGCAGTTCTTC	CASSERTPGQVIGREQFF
NA	NA	TRBV6-5	TRBJ2-5	TGTGCCAGCAGTTACTCGATTACGGGAAAAGAGACCCAGTACTTC	CASSYSITGKETQYF
NA	TRBD1	TRBV5-1	TRBJ2-1	TGCGCCAGCAGCTTCGGACAGGGTCCCAATGAGCAGTTCTTC	CASSFGQGPNEQFF
NA	NA	TRBV9	TRBJ1-1	TGTGCCAGCAGCTCAGGGCTGGGTGCTTTCTTT	CASSSGLGAFF
NA	NA	TRBV25-1	TRBJ1-4	TGTGCCAGCAAAGGACCGGAGAGTAATGAAAAACTGTTTTTT	CASKGPESNEKLFF
NA	NA	TRBV7-9	TRBJ2-1	TGTGCCAGCAGCTTCCACCCAGAGCCGCAGTTCTTC	CASSFHPEPQFF
NA	NA	TRBV7-6	TRBJ2-5	TGTGCCAGCAGCTTAACCCCGGGACTCCTACAAGAGACCCAGTACTTC	CASSLTPGLLQETQYF
NA	TRBD2	TRBV5-5	TRBJ2-3	TGTGCCAGCAGCTCCGGACTAGCGGGGTACTCTAGCACAGATACGCAGTATTTT	CASSSGLAGYSSTDTQYF